The subject of this entry is one T cell receptor beta chain. This CDR3 spans 14 amino acids. The J segment lost 5 bases and the V segment lost 10 bases, leaving 9 bases of the junction unmatched. Germline CDR1 is MNHEY and CDR2 is SVGAGI. The data were taken from a study of T cell changes during pregnancy in multiple sclerosis. This table comes from immunoSEQ multiplex PCR, and its TCRdb copy is limited to in-frame clones, with some not included. The sample consists of about 80,000 clones, roughly 94% of them appearing once. This specimen consisted of peripheral blood, obtained before pregnancy. This clonotype was sampled from a female donor with multiple sclerosis, enrolled in a pregnancy study. V usage is TRBV6-5 and J usage is TRBJ1-3, with 9 bases aligning to TRBD1. For the CDR3, the DNA is TGTGCCATCCGACCGGGACAGGGTAGAAACACCATATATTTT. It specifies CAIRPGQGRNTIYF.